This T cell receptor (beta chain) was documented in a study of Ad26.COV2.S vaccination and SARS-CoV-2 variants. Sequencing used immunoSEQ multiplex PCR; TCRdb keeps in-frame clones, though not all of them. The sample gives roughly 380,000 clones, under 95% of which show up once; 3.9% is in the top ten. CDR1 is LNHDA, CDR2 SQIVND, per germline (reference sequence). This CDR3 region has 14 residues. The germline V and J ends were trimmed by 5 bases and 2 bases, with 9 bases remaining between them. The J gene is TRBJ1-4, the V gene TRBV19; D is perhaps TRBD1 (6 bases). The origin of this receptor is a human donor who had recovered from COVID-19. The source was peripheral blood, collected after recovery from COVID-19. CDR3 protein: CASSYQGTNEKLFF. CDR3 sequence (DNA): TGTGCCAGTAGTTATCAGGGGACTAATGAAAAACTGTTTTTT.